Shown below are 30 T cell receptor beta chains from a single sample sequenced in a study of blood T cell repertoires in COVID-19. Here immunoSEQ multiplex PCR was the method, and the copy in TCRdb shows in-frame clones only, minus some. The sample has 200,000 or so clones, around 86% seen once; the top ten hold over 3%. Sequencing input: PBMCs or T cells enriched from blood (not recorded which). All receptors derive from a woman in her 40s with acute COVID-19.

The rearrangement joins TRBV4-1 to TRBJ2-7, with 9 positions matching TRBD1. The V and J ends lost 1 base and 0 bases, in that order; junction bases with no gene match: 4. Germline loops: CDR1 MGHRA, CDR2 YSYEKL. The CDR3 sequence is 16 residues long. The DNA for the CDR3 is TGCGCCAGCAGCCAAGGGGACAGGGCTAACTCCTACGAGCAGTACTTC. The encoded protein is CASSQGDRANSYEQYF.

CDR3 DNA sequence: TGTGCCAGCAGCTTAGCAGACAGGGAGAACACTGAAGCTTTCTTT. Its translation is CASSLADRENTEAFF. The chain recombines TRBV7-2 with TRBJ1-1; TRBD1 matches at 7 bases. The CDR3 totals 15 residues. The V gene's germline CDR1 is SGHTA and CDR2 FQGNSA. V shed 0 bases and J 1 base; nucleotides not matched to a gene: 2.

V is TRBV27 and J is TRBJ2-2; tentative D call: TRBD1 (6 bases). Germline-derived CDR1 and CDR2 are MNHEY and SMNVEV (reference sequence). Trimming removed 5 bases from V and 4 bases from J, with 11 bases in between. CDR3 length equals 14 residues. The CDR3 loop reads CASSPTQGTGELFF. Written as DNA, the CDR3 is TGTGCCAGCAGTCCCACACAGGGCACCGGGGAGCTGTTTTTT.

About this clone itself: The junction and the germline gene differ at one end; a read error may be behind it. J is TRBJ2-7 and V is TRBV7-7, with D possibly matching TRBD1 (6 bases). CDR1 SSHAT and CDR2 FNYEAQ come from the germline V gene (reference sequence). CDR3 length equals 13 residues. CDR3 bases: TGTGCTAGCAGCCCACATGTCCAGGGGGAGCAGTACTTC. This encodes CASSPHVQGEQYF.

The CDR3 region has the DNA TGCAGCGGAACAGACAGGGGGATTTCTGGCTACACCTTC. It codes for CSGTDRGISGYTF. The J gene is TRBJ1-2, the V gene TRBV29-1, with TRBD1 matching over 9 bases. V was pared by 7 bases and J by 7 bases, with 10 bases of the junction left unmatched. Germline loops: CDR1 SQVTM, CDR2 ANQGSEA. The CDR3 runs 13 residues.

The genes are TRBV30 and TRBJ1-5; D is uncertain. V shed 5 bases and J shed 1 base, with 6 bases lying between them. The CDR3 extends over 12 amino acids. Per germline, CDR1 GTSNPN and CDR2 SVGIG (reference sequence). CDR3 in DNA: TGTGCCTGGGGGAGAAGCAATCAGCCCCAGCATTTT. It translates to CAWGRSNQPQHF.

The V call is TRBV11-3, the J call TRBJ2-2; 12 bases align to TRBD1. The V segment lost 4 bases and the J segment 7 bases; nucleotides outside the gene matches: 4. CDR1 is SGHNT and CDR2 is YENEEA in the germline V gene. CDR3 length: 15 amino acids. The CDR3 spells CASSSGQGAGGELFF. The DNA of the CDR3 is TGTGCCAGCAGCTCGGGACAGGGGGCGGGCGGGGAGCTGTTTTTT.

This clone turned up a few times. V and J are TRBV2 and TRBJ1-6, with D uncertain. The CDR3 covers 14 residues. Looked up from germline, CDR1 is SNHLY and CDR2 is FYNNEI. Trimming took 6 bases from V and 8 from J, leaving 14 bases between them. The DNA of the CDR3 is TGTGCCAGCAGGCGGGTGGCAGGAGATTCACCCCTCCACTTT. It is translated as CASRRVAGDSPLHF.

This clone came up a few times. The chain couples TRBV19 to TRBJ2-3; D might be TRBD1 (6 bases). Germline lookup yields CDR1 LNHDA and CDR2 SQIVND (reference sequence). V dropped 6 bases and J dropped 3 bases, with 13 bases sitting between them. The CDR3 is made up of 14 amino acids. CDR3: CASSPGVRTDTQYF. The CDR3 DNA follows: TGTGCCAGTAGCCCAGGGGTAAGAACAGATACGCAGTATTTT. The whole variable domain, remainder taken from reference TRBV19 and TRBJ2-3, is DGGITQSPKYLFRKEGQNVTLSCEQNLNHDAMYWYRQDPGQGLRLIYYSQIVNDFQKGDIAEGYSVSREKKESFPLTVTSAQKNPTAFYLCASSPGVRTDTQYFGPGTRLTVL.

This clone was recorded once. V is TRBV5-1 and J is TRBJ1-4; 8 positions match TRBD1. After removal of 2 bases from V and 8 bases from J, the junction contained 5 bases not matched to a gene. Looked up from germline, CDR1 is SGHRS and CDR2 is YFSETQ. There are 14 residues in the CDR3. CDR3: CASSLSTGAEKLFF. Written as DNA, the CDR3 is TGCGCCAGCAGCTTATCGACAGGGGCCGAAAAACTGTTTTTT.

The chain couples TRBV15 to TRBJ1-1; no reliable D call. Germline assignment: CDR1 LNHNV and CDR2 YYDKDF (reference sequence). V dropped 6 bases and J dropped 1 base, with 6 bases sitting between them. CDR3 length equals 12 residues. The CDR3 loop reads CATRGENTEAFF. The CDR3 region has the DNA TGTGCCACCAGAGGAGAGAACACTGAAGCTTTCTTT. Supplemented by reference TRBV15 and TRBJ1-1, the full variable domain reads DAMVIQNPRYQVTQFGKPVTLSCSQTLNHNVMYWYQQKSSQAPKLLFHYYDKDFNNEADTPDNFQSRRPNTSFCFLDIRSPGLGDTAMYLCATRGENTEAFFGQGTRLTVV.

This clone was seen a few times. This sequence joins TRBV5-1 and TRBJ1-1; D gene ambiguous. The CDR3 sequence is 13 residues long. Trimming removed 2 bases at V and 2 bases at J, with 7 bases between. Germline V CDR1 and CDR2: SGHRS, YFSETQ. The CDR3 nucleotides are TGCGCCAGCAGCTTCTTTCCCAACACTGAAGCTTTCTTT. Residues: CASSFFPNTEAFF.

This sequence joins TRBV27 and TRBJ1-6; D is uncertain. V lost 0 bases to trimming and J lost 0 bases, with 15 bases between them. The germline V gene encodes CDR1 MNHEY and CDR2 SMNVEV (reference sequence). The CDR3 runs 19 residues. As DNA, the CDR3 is TGTGCCAGCAGTTTATCCGGGAGTGGACCTAGCTCCTATAATTCACCCCTCCACTTT. This codes for CASSLSGSGPSSYNSPLHF.

As regards this clone: One end of the junction fails to match germline, which may point to a read error. This chain links TRBV7-6 with TRBJ2-7; D is possibly TRBD1 or TRBD2 (6 bases each). This CDR3 region has 15 residues. The germline CDR1 and CDR2 sequences are SGHVS and FNYEAQ. The CDR3 region is CASSLATGSGYEQYF. The CDR3 DNA sequence: TGTGCCAGCAGCCTAGCGACAGGTTCAGGCTACGAGCAGTACTTC.

The V and J genes are TRBV10-3 and TRBJ2-1, with 9 bases matching TRBD1. This CDR3 has 13 residues. The junction had 4 bases not matched to a gene; V was cut back by 8 bases and J by 5 bases. The V gene's germline CDR1 is ENHRY and CDR2 SYGVKD. CDR3 sequence (DNA): TGTGCCATCGGGACAGGGCAGGACAATGAGCAGTTCTTC. Translating it yields CAIGTGQDNEQFF.

The V call is TRBV18, the J call TRBJ1-2; 11 bases agree with TRBD1. V shed 4 bases, J shed 1 base, and the junction held 11 bases outside the gene matches. The CDR3 has 18 residues. Germline CDR1 is KGHSH and CDR2 is LQKENI. The CDR3 protein is CASSLFSTGTGGNYGYTF. CDR3 nucleotides: TGTGCCAGCTCACTATTTTCGACCGGGACAGGGGGTAACTATGGCTACACCTTC.

This chain links TRBV19 with TRBJ2-5; 9 bases map to TRBD2. The CDR3 loop spans 14 amino acids. V shed 10 bases, J shed 2 bases, and the junction held 8 bases outside the gene matches. Germline CDR1 and CDR2: LNHDA and SQIVND (reference sequence). CDR3 coding DNA: TGTGCCACCAAGCGGGGGGCCTCTCAAGAGACCCAGTACTTC. It encodes CATKRGASQETQYF.

This chain joins TRBV11-3 and TRBJ1-6; D unresolved. CDR1 and CDR2 (germline): SGHNT, YENEEA. Trimming removed 3 bases at V and 3 bases at J, with 6 bases between. CDR3 length: 14 amino acids. CDR3 DNA sequence: TGTGCCAGCAGCTTGGGCCGCTATAATTCACCCCTCCACTTT. Translated: CASSLGRYNSPLHF.

The chain uses TRBV29-1 and TRBJ1-1; possibly TRBD1 for D (6 bases). Germline V gene lookup returns CDR1 SQVTM and CDR2 ANQGSEA. CDR3 length: 13 residues. Trimming removed 6 bases at V and 11 bases at J, with 22 bases between. The CDR3: CSVTDSGGLRAFF. The CDR3 DNA reads TGCAGCGTCACGGACAGTGGGGGTCTACGGGCTTTCTTT.

The J gene is TRBJ1-2, the V gene TRBV12-3 or TRBV12-4; no definite D call. The germline V and J ends were trimmed by 3 bases and 6 bases, with 8 bases remaining between them. This CDR3 is built from 12 residues. The CDR3 DNA reads TGTGCCAGCAGTTTCGGCGGTAATGGCTACACCTTC. Residues: CASSFGGNGYTF.

The chain is built from TRBV6-5 and TRBJ1-3, with a weak D call TRBD1 (5 bases). Germline values: CDR1 MNHEY, CDR2 SVGAGI. This CDR3 comprises 12 residues. V lost 7 bases, J lost 7 bases, and 11 bases lay in between. The CDR3 sequence: CASTPGGNTIYF. The CDR3 nucleotides read TGTGCCAGCACCCCCGGGGGGAACACCATATATTTT.

The genes are TRBV30 and TRBJ1-4; TRBD1 matches at 11 bases. CDR3 length: 15 amino acids. Trimming at V came to 0 bases and at J to 8 bases, leaving 5 bases not matched to a gene. CDR1 and CDR2 from the germline V gene are GTSNPN and SVGIG (reference sequence). The CDR3 DNA is TGTGCCTGGAGTGTACTGGGACAGGGGGTCGAAAAACTGTTTTTT. Its protein product is CAWSVLGQGVEKLFF. Complete variable domain (other parts from reference TRBV30 and TRBJ1-4): SQTIHQWPATLVQPVGSPLSLECTVEGTSNPNLYWYRQAAGRGLQLLFYSVGIGQISSEVPQNLSASRPQDRQFILSSKKLLLSDSGFYLCAWSVLGQGVEKLFFGSGTQLSVL.

This clone is a singleton in its sample. The chain uses TRBV21-1 and TRBJ2-7; the listed D gene, TRBD1, was not tested against the DNA. TRBV21-1 is given as a pseudogene. The CDR3 extends over 10 amino acids. The CDR3 is CASWQGEQYF. CDR3 DNA: TGTGCCAGCTGGCAGGGGGAGCAGTACTTC.

CDR3 DNA: TGTGCCAGCTCACTACAGGGCGCGAACACCGGGGAGCTGTTTTTT. Protein product: CASSLQGANTGELFF. The chain links TRBV18 to TRBJ2-2; possibly TRBD1 for D (6 bases). V lost 4 bases, J lost 0 bases, and 9 bases lay in between. Germline V gives CDR1 KGHSH, CDR2 LQKENI. The CDR3 is made up of 15 amino acids.

The chain recombines TRBV2 with TRBJ1-1; D gene uncertain. Trimming removed 8 bases at V and 1 base at J, with 11 bases between. The CDR3 extends over 13 amino acids. Germline CDR1 is SNHLY and CDR2 is FYNNEI. The CDR3: CASVETGNTEAFF. CDR3 nucleotide sequence: TGTGCCAGCGTTGAAACTGGGAACACTGAAGCTTTCTTT.

The chain couples TRBV21-1 to TRBJ2-5; the table's D call, TRBD1, has no DNA check behind it. TRBV21-1 is recorded as a pseudogene. This CDR3 has 18 residues. The CDR3 DNA is TGTGCCAGCAGCAAAGGGGGACAGGTCGCCTCGTTAGGGGAGACCCAGTACTTC. Translated: CASSKGGQVASLGETQYF.

This chain joins TRBV11-2 and TRBJ1-2; 7 bases are a match to TRBD1. Germline-derived CDR1 and CDR2 are SGHAT and FQNNGV. J was trimmed by 4 bases and V by 5 bases; bases with no gene match: 7. The CDR3 is 14 amino acids. DNA of the CDR3: TGTGCCAGCAGCCGCTCAGGGGGGCTCTATGGCTACACCTTC. Translating gives CASSRSGGLYGYTF.

The chain combines TRBV7-9 with TRBJ2-2, with 7 bases lining up with TRBD1. The V and J ends lost 2 bases and 0 bases, in that order; junction bases with no gene match: 12. CDR1 SEHNR and CDR2 FQNEAQ come from the germline V gene (reference sequence). The CDR3 sequence is 19 residues long. DNA for the CDR3: TGTGCCAGCAGCTTACGTGTCAGGTGGGACAGCTCGAACACCGGGGAGCTGTTTTTT. Translating gives CASSLRVRWDSSNTGELFF. The whole variable domain, remainder taken from reference TRBV7-9 and TRBJ2-2, is DTGVSQNPRHKITKRGQNVTFRCDPISEHNRLYWYRQTLGQGPEFLTYFQNEAQLEKSRLLSDRFSAERPKGSFSTLEIQRTEQGDSAMYLCASSLRVRWDSSNTGELFFGEGSRLTVL.

This clone has a count of ten or more. V is TRBV9 and J is TRBJ2-3; 7 nucleotides align to TRBD2. Germline trimming cut 3 bases from V and 6 bases from J; bases unmatched to any gene: 7. The germline V gene encodes CDR1 SGDLS and CDR2 YYNGEE. The CDR3 loop spans 14 amino acids. CDR3 sequence reads: CASSGSGVGDTQYF. CDR3 bases: TGTGCCAGCAGCGGGAGCGGGGTAGGCGATACGCAGTATTTT.

This clone appeared once. The gene calls are TRBV12-3 or TRBV12-4 and TRBJ1-2; 7 nucleotides align to TRBD1. This CDR3 comprises 13 residues. Unmatched junction bases numbered 14, after V lost 10 bases and J lost 9 bases. The CDR3 loop reads CATTGSWRFRYTF. The DNA for the CDR3 is TGTGCCACGACAGGGTCTTGGAGATTTCGCTACACCTTC.